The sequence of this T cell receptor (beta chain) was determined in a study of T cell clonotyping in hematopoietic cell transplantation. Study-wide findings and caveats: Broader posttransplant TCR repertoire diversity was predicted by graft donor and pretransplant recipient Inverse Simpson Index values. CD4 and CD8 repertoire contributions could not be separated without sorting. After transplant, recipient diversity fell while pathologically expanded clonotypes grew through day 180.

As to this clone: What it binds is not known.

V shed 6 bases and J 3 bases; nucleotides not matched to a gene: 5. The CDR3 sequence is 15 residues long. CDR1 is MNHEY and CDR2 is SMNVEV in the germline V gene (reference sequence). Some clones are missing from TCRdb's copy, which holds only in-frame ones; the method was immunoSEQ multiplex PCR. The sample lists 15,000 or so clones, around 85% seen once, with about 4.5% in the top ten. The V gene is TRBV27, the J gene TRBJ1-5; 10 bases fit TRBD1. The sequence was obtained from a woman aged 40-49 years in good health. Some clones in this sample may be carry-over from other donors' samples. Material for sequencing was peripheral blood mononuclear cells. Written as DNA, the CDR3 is TGTGCCAGCAGACCCGGGACAGGGGCCAATCAGCCCCAGCATTTT. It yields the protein CASRPGTGANQPQHF.